Given below is one T cell receptor (beta chain) in context. Its antigen remains unidentified. One junction end does not reproduce the germline sequence, and a read error may be involved. In germline, CDR1 is MNHEY, CDR2 SVGAGI. CDR3 length: 13 residues. United States facilities provided treatment to all participants with HIV. The sample originates from a study of long-term antiretroviral therapy in people with HIV. Study-level results: Post-ART diversity increased but stayed below transplant donor controls. Whereas controls had wider CDR3 length ranges, HIV repertoires had narrower ones.

Survey level was the resolution at which the v3.0 immunoSEQ assay ran. Data came from immunoSEQ multiplex PCR; TCRdb stores just in-frame clones and leaves some out. The profile shows 15,000 to 25,000 clones, roughly 87% of them singletons. This chain uses TRBV6-5 with TRBJ2-1; tentative D call: TRBD1 (5 bases). The clonotype originates from a man in his late teens or twenties with HIV. Sequencing used unsorted PBMCs, obtained 2.1 years after starting antiretroviral therapy. The CDR3 coding sequence is TGTGCCAGCAGTTCACGACCGGACATTCCCGAGCTCTTC. Its protein product is CASSSRPDIPELF.